This T cell receptor beta chain comes out of a study of long-term antiretroviral therapy in people with HIV. Whole-study findings and limits: Against controls, HIV repertoires showed narrower ranges of CDR3 length. Participants lacked recorded data on ART adherence, viral resistance or therapy changes.

Only United States sites treated participants with HIV. Germline CDR1 reads MNHEY; CDR2 reads SVGAGI. This CDR3 spans 13 amino acids. V was cut by 6 bases and J by 1 base, with 9 bases left in between. As for this clone: Its antigen is as yet unknown.

Survey-level resolution applied to immunoSEQ assay v3.0. Using immunoSEQ multiplex PCR, the repertoire was profiled, and TCRdb retains in-frame clones only, with some absent. The sample holds approximately 26,000 clones, approximately 78% seen once. This receptor was identified in a man over 45 with HIV. This sequence joins TRBV6-5 and TRBJ1-2; possible D gene TRBD1, 6 bases. Here the sequenced sample was unsorted PBMCs, taken 2.9 years after starting antiretroviral therapy. The CDR3 sequence is CASRGQNNYGYTF. The CDR3 DNA reads as TGTGCCAGCAGAGGACAGAATAACTATGGCTACACCTTC.